The following is a T cell receptor (beta chain) sequence with its context. Its antigen is still unknown. The germline CDR1 and CDR2 sequences are SGHRS and YFSETQ. Trimming took 0 bases from V and 7 from J, leaving 13 bases between them. This CDR3 comprises 15 residues. Assay: immunoSEQ multiplex PCR; the TCRdb copy retains only in-frame clones and omits some. This table has about 89,000 clones, more than 75% appearing once. The data derive from a study of OX40 agonist ivuxolimab in advanced cancers. Looking at the study overall: Intravenous ivuxolimab at 0.01 to 10 mg/kg was given to patients every 2 weeks. Eligibility rules accepted prior anti-PD-1, anti-PD-L1 or anti-CTLA-4 therapy, and around 40% had some.

Whole-study findings and limits: More expanded clones were seen, on average, in CD8+ T cells than in CD4+.

The gene calls are TRBV5-1 and TRBJ2-2, with TRBD2 as a possible D gene (5 bases). Sequenced here: CD4+ or CD8+ T cells sorted from blood, sampled in a trial of the OX40 agonist ivuxolimab. This TCR came from an adult with an advanced solid tumor such as melanoma, head and neck, liver or kidney cancer. CDR3 bases: TGCGCCAGCAGCTTGGCGGCAGTCGAGGGCGGGGAGCTGTTTTTT. Translating it yields CASSLAAVEGGELFF. Supplemented by reference TRBV5-1 and TRBJ2-2, the full variable domain reads KAGVTQTPRYLIKTRGQQVTLSCSPISGHRSVSWYQQTPGQGLQFLFEYFSETQRNKGNFPGRFSGRQFSNSRSEMNVSTLELGDSALYLCASSLAAVEGGELFFGEGSRLTVL.